These 17 T cell receptor beta chains were all obtained from the same sample, sequenced in a study of shared clonotypes between healthy human individuals. The repertoire was sequenced with immunoSEQ multiplex PCR; TCRdb's copy has only in-frame clones and lacks some. In the table there are about 1 million clones, about 80% of which are singletons. The sequenced sample was memory CD4+ T cells sorted from blood. The subset is: CD45RA-negative fraction. These receptors all stem from a man aged 18-30 years in good health.

This sequence joins TRBV2 and TRBJ2-7; 8 bases match TRBD1. In germline, CDR1 is SNHLY, CDR2 FYNNEI. The CDR3 has 15 amino acids. The V segment lost 2 bases and the J segment 0 bases; nucleotides outside the gene matches: 3. CDR3 DNA: TGTGCCAGCAGTGAATGGCAGGGGGCCTCCTACGAGCAGTACTTC. The encoded protein is CASSEWQGASYEQYF.

The chain joins TRBV28 to TRBJ2-7; weak D call: TRBD2 (7 bases). Trimming took 6 bases from V and 0 from J, leaving 12 bases between them. CDR1 and CDR2 (germline): MDHEN, SYDVKM. The CDR3 is 14 amino acids. The CDR3 DNA reads TGTGCCAGCAGGGAGCGGGGACACTCCTACGAGCAGTACTTC. As protein: CASRERGHSYEQYF.

CDR3 DNA: TGTGCCATCAGTGATTCGTCCGGAGGACTAGCGGGAGAAGAGCAGTACTTC. This gives the protein CAISDSSGGLAGEEQYF. This rearrangement joins TRBV10-3 to TRBJ2-7, with 13 bases identical to TRBD2. The V gene end was trimmed by 3 bases and the J gene end by 7 bases; junction bases not matched to a gene: 12. The CDR3 loop spans 17 amino acids. Per the germline V gene, CDR1 is ENHRY and CDR2 is SYGVKD.

This clone was recorded a few times. V and J are TRBV29-1 and TRBJ2-3, with D possibly called TRBD1 or TRBD2 (6 bases each). V lost 6 bases and J 1 base, leaving 14 bases between the germline ends. The CDR3 loop spans 14 amino acids. Germline CDR1 SQVTM, CDR2 ANQGSEA. Written as DNA, the CDR3 is TGCAGCGTAGGGGGGAACTCTGGCACAGATACGCAGTATTTT. Its translation: CSVGGNSGTDTQYF.

This chain links TRBV5-1 with TRBJ2-5; 8 bases match TRBD1. The CDR3 extends over 14 amino acids. Unmatched junction bases numbered 7, after V lost 4 bases and J lost 5 bases. Germline loops: CDR1 SGHRS, CDR2 YFSETQ. Here the CDR3 DNA reads TGCGCCAGCAGCGGGGGACAGGTGGGCGAGACCCAGTACTTC. It translates to CASSGGQVGETQYF.

As for this clone: Other DNA sequences in the same sample also yield this CDR3. The chain joins TRBV6-5 to TRBJ2-7; the D call may be TRBD1 or TRBD2 (6 bases each). There are 14 residues in the CDR3. Trimming cost V 6 bases and J 2 bases, with 14 bases left between them. The germline CDR1 and CDR2 sequences are MNHEY and SVGAGI. CDR3: CASSFRRGAYEQYF. DNA of the CDR3: TGTGCCAGCAGCTTCCGGAGGGGGGCCTACGAGCAGTACTTC.

A remark on this clone: Other DNA sequences from this sample encode an identical CDR3 as well. V usage is TRBV7-2 and J usage is TRBJ1-1; D unclear. Trimming took 1 base from V and 0 from J, leaving 6 bases between them. The CDR3 is 14 amino acids. In germline, CDR1 is SGHTA, CDR2 FQGNSA. CDR3 nucleotides: TGTGCCAGCAGCTTAGGAAGCATGAACACTGAAGCTTTCTTT. It yields the protein CASSLGSMNTEAFF.

V gene TRBV18 combines with J gene TRBJ2-2, with D unresolved. In germline, CDR1 is KGHSH, CDR2 LQKENI. The CDR3 covers 14 residues. Trimming stripped 2 bases from V and 2 bases from J, with 6 bases between. The CDR3 DNA reads TGTGCCAGCTCACCAGGGATTAACACCGGGGAGCTGTTTTTT. Its translation: CASSPGINTGELFF.

This chain links TRBV29-1 with TRBJ2-2, with TRBD1 identical over 8 bases. Germline V gene lookup returns CDR1 SQVTM and CDR2 ANQGSEA. The CDR3 spans 13 residues. J was trimmed by 4 bases and V by 6 bases; bases with no gene match: 4. CDR3 region: CSVSRGRTGELFF. The CDR3 region has the DNA TGCAGCGTGTCCAGGGGGCGCACCGGGGAGCTGTTTTTT.

This sequence joins TRBV23-1 and TRBJ2-2; D not certain. Being an ORF, TRBV23-1 has a function that is uncertain. This CDR3 has 14 residues. V was pared by 5 bases and J by 8 bases, with 15 bases between. The DNA of the CDR3 is TGCGCCAGCAGTACTTTATTTGTTGCGGGGGAGCTGTTTTTT. Its protein product is CASSTLFVAGELFF.

The rearrangement uses TRBV10-3 and TRBJ2-1; TRBD2 might be the D (5 bases). The CDR3 is 16 residues long. Germline CDR1 reads ENHRY; CDR2 reads SYGVKD. The V end lost 10 bases, the J end lost 0 bases, and 19 bases lay between the germline ends. The CDR3 is CATSLDFGSSYNEQFF. The CDR3 coding sequence is TGTGCCACCTCGTTGGATTTTGGGAGCTCCTACAATGAGCAGTTCTTC.

The rearrangement joins TRBV21-1 to TRBJ2-5. The end of the DNA fits TRBJ2-7 better, so the J call may be wrong. TRBV21-1 is a pseudogene segment. The CDR3 length is 15 residues. CDR3 in DNA: TGTGCCAGCAGCTGCCAAAGGGTCGAGTCCTACGAGCAGTACTTC. Protein: CASSCQRVESYEQYF.

This chain joins TRBV5-6 and TRBJ1-5; D gene unclear. The CDR3 covers 17 residues. In germline, CDR1 is SGHDT, CDR2 YYEEEE. V lost 2 bases to trimming and J lost 0 bases, with 15 bases between them. The DNA for the CDR3 is TGTGCCAGCAGCTTTTACTCGGCGGCGAATAGCAATCAGCCCCAGCATTTT. Amino acid sequence: CASSFYSAANSNQPQHF.

V is TRBV19 and J is TRBJ2-5; possibly TRBD1 or TRBD2 for D (5 bases each). This CDR3 region has 14 residues. Trimming left V 4 bases short and J 3 bases short, with 12 bases between. The germline gives CDR1 LNHDA, CDR2 SQIVND (reference sequence). This CDR3 reads CASSTGTFKETQYF. The DNA for the CDR3 is TGTGCCAGTAGTACCGGGACCTTTAAAGAGACCCAGTACTTC.

CDR3 residues: CASSLEWTGGYEQYF. DNA for the CDR3: TGCGCCAGCAGCTTGGAGTGGACAGGGGGTTACGAGCAGTACTTC. The rearrangement joins TRBV5-1 to TRBJ2-7, with 10 bases matching TRBD1. V lost 0 bases to trimming and J lost 4 bases; unmatched junction nucleotides: 4. The V gene's germline CDR1 is SGHRS and CDR2 YFSETQ. The CDR3 sequence is 15 residues long.

Concerning this clone: The sample holds other DNA sequences that translate to the same CDR3. Here the CDR3 reads CASSVVGLNTGELFF. The CDR3 DNA follows: TGTGCCAGCAGCGTAGTGGGTCTTAACACCGGGGAGCTGTTTTTT. The J gene is TRBJ2-2, the V gene TRBV9; D gene ambiguous. The CDR3 extends over 15 amino acids. CDR1 and CDR2 from the germline V gene are SGDLS and YYNGEE. Trimming shortened V by 0 bases and J by 2 bases, and 8 bases separated the two germline ends.

The chain couples TRBV30 to TRBJ1-4; D is unresolved. V was pared by 4 bases and J by 5 bases, with 5 bases between. Per germline, CDR1 GTSNPN and CDR2 SVGIG (reference sequence). The CDR3 is 11 amino acids. CDR3 loop: CAWMKNEKLFF. CDR3 in DNA: TGTGCCTGGATGAAAAATGAAAAACTGTTTTTT.